These T cell receptor beta chains were read from a single sample in a study of blood T cell repertoires in COVID-19. Produced via immunoSEQ multiplex PCR; TCRdb's table is partial and in-frame only. Counted here are some 180,000 clones, 65% to 90% occurring once; the ten biggest clones make up less than 15%. The sequenced sample consisted of peripheral blood. The receptors here all came from a human donor in a cohort sampled during active COVID-19. Each CDR3 is given with its conserved first and last residue. Fields, in order: D gene, clone size, V gene, J gene, CDR3 DNA, CDR3 protein. The D gene is left open where the match is weak. Clone sizes are given selectively: once, few, many, or a class where the clone is expanded.

D gene: TRBD2
clone size: -
V gene: TRBV3-1/TRBV3-2
J gene: TRBJ2-7
CDR3 DNA: TGTGCCAGCAGCCAGGCTGGGACTAGCGGGCTGCCCGAGCAGTACTTC
CDR3 protein: CASSQAGTSGLPEQYF

D gene: TRBD1
clone size: -
V gene: TRBV7-2
J gene: TRBJ1-5
CDR3 DNA: TGTGCCAGCAGCTTAGGGACAGGTTGGAGCAATCAGCCCCAGCATTTT
CDR3 protein: CASSLGTGWSNQPQHF

D gene: TRBD1
clone size: -
V gene: TRBV28
J gene: TRBJ2-7
CDR3 DNA: TGTGCCAGCAGTTTGTCACAGGGGTTTGTCTACGAGCAGTACTTC
CDR3 protein: CASSLSQGFVYEQYF

D gene: TRBD1
clone size: -
V gene: TRBV30
J gene: TRBJ1-6
CDR3 DNA: TGTGCCTGGAGTGTACTGGGACAGGGGTATTCACCCCTCCACTTT
CDR3 protein: CAWSVLGQGYSPLHF

D gene: TRBD2
clone size: few
V gene: TRBV27
J gene: TRBJ2-3
CDR3 DNA: TGTGCCAGCAGTCCAACCGGGACTAGGGCAGATACGCAGTATTTT
CDR3 protein: CASSPTGTRADTQYF

D gene: -
clone size: once
V gene: TRBV28
J gene: TRBJ2-7
CDR3 DNA: TGTGCCAGCAGATCCGGGACAAAAGGGCAGTACTTC
CDR3 protein: CASRSGTKGQYF

D gene: TRBD2
clone size: -
V gene: TRBV4-2
J gene: TRBJ2-2
CDR3 DNA: TGTGCCAGCAGCCAAGATCGCGGGACTAGCGTCCCCGGGGAGCTGTTTTTT
CDR3 protein: CASSQDRGTSVPGELFF

D gene: -
clone size: -
V gene: TRBV5-8
J gene: TRBJ2-3
CDR3 DNA: TGTGCCAGCAGCCCGGAGGTGGATACGCAGTATTTT
CDR3 protein: CASSPEVDTQYF

D gene: -
clone size: -
V gene: TRBV10-3
J gene: TRBJ1-2
CDR3 DNA: TGTGCCATCAGCGCGCATTTAACGGAGGGCGGCTACACCTTC
CDR3 protein: CAISAHLTEGGYTF

D gene: TRBD1
clone size: once
V gene: TRBV4-1
J gene: TRBJ2-5
CDR3 DNA: TGCGCCAGCAGGCGGGCGACAGGGGGGGGAGAGACCCAGTACTTC
CDR3 protein: CASRRATGGGETQYF

D gene: -
clone size: -
V gene: TRBV27
J gene: TRBJ2-4
CDR3 DNA: TGTGCCAGCAGTTCTTATACAGGGCCCAAAAACATTCAGTACTTC
CDR3 protein: CASSSYTGPKNIQYF

D gene: -
clone size: -
V gene: TRBV18
J gene: TRBJ1-1
CDR3 DNA: TGTGCCAGCTCACCACCGGGGGGTTCTTCTAAAGCTTTCTTT
CDR3 protein: CASSPPGGSSKAFF

D gene: TRBD1
clone size: -
V gene: TRBV18
J gene: TRBJ1-1
CDR3 DNA: TGTGCCAGCTCACCACCGGGACAGGGGAACACTGAAGCTTTCTTT
CDR3 protein: CASSPPGQGNTEAFF

D gene: TRBD2
clone size: -
V gene: TRBV5-1
J gene: TRBJ2-7
CDR3 DNA: TGCGCCAGCAGCTTGGGACTCCCGGGACTAGTTACCTACGAGCAGTACTTC
CDR3 protein: CASSLGLPGLVTYEQYF

D gene: TRBD2
clone size: -
V gene: TRBV7-9
J gene: TRBJ2-1
CDR3 DNA: TGTGCCAGCAAGCCTCCGGGACTAGCGGAGGATCCAGAGCAGTTCTTC
CDR3 protein: CASKPPGLAEDPEQFF

D gene: TRBD2
clone size: -
V gene: TRBV7-2
J gene: TRBJ2-7
CDR3 DNA: TGTGCCAGCAGCTTTGGGAGGGACTACGAGCAGTACTTC
CDR3 protein: CASSFGRDYEQYF

D gene: -
clone size: once
V gene: TRBV29-1
J gene: TRBJ1-4
CDR3 DNA: TGCAGCGTTGAGGCAGGGTTGGGTCACTCGGGCAGTAATGAAAAACTGTTTTTT
CDR3 protein: CSVEAGLGHSGSNEKLFF

D gene: -
clone size: -
V gene: TRBV30
J gene: TRBJ1-5
CDR3 DNA: TGTGCCTGGAACCTCGGGGGGAGCAATCAGCCCCAGCATTTT
CDR3 protein: CAWNLGGSNQPQHF

D gene: -
clone size: once
V gene: TRBV6-5
J gene: TRBJ1-4
CDR3 DNA: TGTGCCAGCAGTTACTCAGGGGCAACTAATGAAAAACTGTTTTTT
CDR3 protein: CASSYSGATNEKLFF

D gene: TRBD1
clone size: -
V gene: TRBV7-9
J gene: TRBJ1-2
CDR3 DNA: TGTGCCAGCAGTCGTCAGGGGGCAAGGTATGGCTACACCTTC
CDR3 protein: CASSRQGARYGYTF

D gene: -
clone size: -
V gene: TRBV11-2
J gene: TRBJ2-1
CDR3 DNA: TGTGCCAGCAGCTTAGTGGTAGCCGGGGAGCAGTTCTTC
CDR3 protein: CASSLVVAGEQFF

D gene: -
clone size: -
V gene: TRBV29-1
J gene: TRBJ1-3
CDR3 DNA: TGCAGCGTTGCTACAGCTGGAAACACCATATATTTT
CDR3 protein: CSVATAGNTIYF

D gene: -
clone size: -
V gene: TRBV7-2
J gene: TRBJ1-2
CDR3 DNA: TGTGCCAGCAGCCCCCCAGGGGCCAAATTTGGCTACACCTTC
CDR3 protein: CASSPPGAKFGYTF

D gene: TRBD1
clone size: -
V gene: TRBV5-6
J gene: TRBJ2-1
CDR3 DNA: TGTGCCAGCAGCCCGGGACAGGACTCCTACAATGAGCAGTTCTTC
CDR3 protein: CASSPGQDSYNEQFF

D gene: -
clone size: -
V gene: TRBV2
J gene: TRBJ2-7
CDR3 DNA: TGTGCCGGTCTGGTGGGGCAGTTCGGCGAGCAGTACTTC
CDR3 protein: CAGLVGQFGEQYF

D gene: -
clone size: -
V gene: TRBV2
J gene: TRBJ2-1
CDR3 DNA: TGTGCCAGCCCTGGGGACTTGTACAATGAGCAGTTCTTC
CDR3 protein: CASPGDLYNEQFF

D gene: TRBD1
clone size: -
V gene: TRBV5-1
J gene: TRBJ2-5
CDR3 DNA: TGCGCCAGCAGCTTGCAGGACAGGGGGCCAGAGACCCAGTACTTC
CDR3 protein: CASSLQDRGPETQYF

D gene: TRBD1
clone size: -
V gene: TRBV7-9
J gene: TRBJ2-1
CDR3 DNA: TGTGCCAGCAGCCTCTTTGGGACAGGGGGCCACAATGAGCAGTTCTTC
CDR3 protein: CASSLFGTGGHNEQFF

D gene: TRBD1
clone size: -
V gene: TRBV3-1/TRBV3-2
J gene: TRBJ1-6
CDR3 DNA: TGTGCCAGCAGCCAGCGGGACAGGGGGAGCTCCTATAATTCACCCCTCCACTTT
CDR3 protein: CASSQRDRGSSYNSPLHF

D gene: TRBD1
clone size: -
V gene: TRBV28
J gene: TRBJ1-4
CDR3 DNA: TGTGCCAGCAGCCAACAGGGGGCGGGGAGGGTAAAACTGTTTTTT
CDR3 protein: CASSQQGAGRVKLFF

D gene: TRBD2
clone size: -
V gene: TRBV4-2
J gene: TRBJ2-1
CDR3 DNA: TGTGCCAGCAGCCCAGCCGGGCTAGCGGTTTACAATGAGCAGTTCTTC
CDR3 protein: CASSPAGLAVYNEQFF

D gene: TRBD2
clone size: once
V gene: TRBV19
J gene: TRBJ2-7
CDR3 DNA: TGTGCCAGTAGTAGTCTAGCGGGAATCCACGAGCAGTACTTC
CDR3 protein: CASSSLAGIHEQYF

D gene: TRBD1
clone size: -
V gene: TRBV28
J gene: TRBJ1-1
CDR3 DNA: TGTGCCAGCAGGGGACAGACGAACACTGAAGCTTTCTTT
CDR3 protein: CASRGQTNTEAFF

D gene: -
clone size: -
V gene: TRBV2
J gene: TRBJ2-1
CDR3 DNA: TGTGCCAGCAGTGAACGGGGGTCCCCACACAATGAGCAGTTCTTC
CDR3 protein: CASSERGSPHNEQFF

D gene: TRBD2
clone size: -
V gene: TRBV24-1
J gene: TRBJ2-1
CDR3 DNA: TGTGCCACCAGTGATTTGGACACGGGACTAGCTGGGAATGAGCAGTTCTTC
CDR3 protein: CATSDLDTGLAGNEQFF

D gene: TRBD1
clone size: -
V gene: TRBV5-1
J gene: TRBJ2-5
CDR3 DNA: TGCGCCAGCAGCTATGCCGGACAGGTACAAGAGACCCAGTACTTC
CDR3 protein: CASSYAGQVQETQYF

D gene: -
clone size: -
V gene: TRBV18
J gene: TRBJ1-1
CDR3 DNA: TGTGCCAGCTCACTTCAGAACACTGAAGCTTTCTTT
CDR3 protein: CASSLQNTEAFF

D gene: -
clone size: -
V gene: TRBV5-6
J gene: TRBJ2-7
CDR3 DNA: TGTGCCAGCAGCTTTGGGGGCAGGTCCTACGAGCAGTACTTC
CDR3 protein: CASSFGGRSYEQYF

D gene: -
clone size: few
V gene: TRBV5-1
J gene: TRBJ1-3
CDR3 DNA: TGCGCCAGCAGCTTGGACGGCGACAGCCGGTTCCTCTCTGGAAACACCATATATTTT
CDR3 protein: CASSLDGDSRFLSGNTIYF

D gene: TRBD1
clone size: -
V gene: TRBV28
J gene: TRBJ2-7
CDR3 DNA: TGTGCCAGCAGTAGTATGGGACAGGTGTCCTACGAGCAGTACTTC
CDR3 protein: CASSSMGQVSYEQYF

D gene: -
clone size: -
V gene: TRBV15
J gene: TRBJ2-3
CDR3 DNA: TGTGCCACCGCCAAACTAGTGAGAACGGCAGATACGCAGTATTTT
CDR3 protein: CATAKLVRTADTQYF

D gene: -
clone size: -
V gene: TRBV27
J gene: TRBJ1-3
CDR3 DNA: TGTGCCAGCAGACAACAGGGAGTCGCGGGAAACACCATATATTTT
CDR3 protein: CASRQQGVAGNTIYF

D gene: TRBD1
clone size: -
V gene: TRBV6-5
J gene: TRBJ2-2
CDR3 DNA: TGTGCCAGCAGTTTGGGACAGGGCGTCGGGGAGCTGTTTTTT
CDR3 protein: CASSLGQGVGELFF

D gene: TRBD2
clone size: medium-sized
V gene: TRBV10-2
J gene: TRBJ2-7
CDR3 DNA: TGCGCTAGCGGGAGCGGGTACGAGCAGTACTTC
CDR3 protein: CASGSGYEQYF

D gene: TRBD1
clone size: -
V gene: TRBV6-5
J gene: TRBJ1-1
CDR3 DNA: TGTGCCAGCAGTCGGACAGGGAGGGATCCTGAAGCTTTCTTT
CDR3 protein: CASSRTGRDPEAFF

D gene: TRBD2
clone size: -
V gene: TRBV7-9
J gene: TRBJ2-3
CDR3 DNA: TGTGCCAGCAGCTCCGCCGGGACTAGCGGACGCACAGATACGCAGTATTTT
CDR3 protein: CASSSAGTSGRTDTQYF

D gene: TRBD2
clone size: once
V gene: TRBV12-3/TRBV12-4
J gene: TRBJ2-5
CDR3 DNA: TGTGCCAGCAGGGGGACTAGCGCAGAGACCCAGTACTTC
CDR3 protein: CASRGTSAETQYF

D gene: -
clone size: -
V gene: TRBV7-9
J gene: TRBJ2-2
CDR3 DNA: TGTGCCAGCAGGCCCGACAGAACCCCCTTATTAAACACCGGGGAGCTGTTTTTT
CDR3 protein: CASRPDRTPLLNTGELFF

D gene: TRBD1
clone size: few
V gene: TRBV7-9
J gene: TRBJ2-5
CDR3 DNA: TGTGCCAGCAGCTGTCCCCCTGGACAGGGGAGGTGCGAGACCCAGTACTTC
CDR3 protein: CASSCPPGQGRCETQYF

D gene: -
clone size: -
V gene: TRBV7-2
J gene: TRBJ1-2
CDR3 DNA: TGTGCCAGCAGCTTGACAGATTATGGCTACACCTTC
CDR3 protein: CASSLTDYGYTF

D gene: -
clone size: -
V gene: TRBV28
J gene: TRBJ2-1
CDR3 DNA: TGTGCCAGCCGGGATGGGCAGAAGAACAATGAGCAGTTCTTC
CDR3 protein: CASRDGQKNNEQFF

D gene: -
clone size: -
V gene: TRBV10-1
J gene: TRBJ2-7
CDR3 DNA: TGCGCCAGCAGTGAATCGGGAATTATCTACGAGCAGTACTTC
CDR3 protein: CASSESGIIYEQYF

D gene: TRBD2
clone size: -
V gene: TRBV7-2
J gene: TRBJ2-3
CDR3 DNA: TGTGCCAGCAGCTTAGTTCCTAGCGGGATCTCAGATACGCAGTATTTT
CDR3 protein: CASSLVPSGISDTQYF

D gene: -
clone size: -
V gene: TRBV2
J gene: TRBJ2-7
CDR3 DNA: TGTGCCAGCAGTGAATCGACCCCCCTAGACTTTAGCGAGCAGTACTTC
CDR3 protein: CASSESTPLDFSEQYF

D gene: -
clone size: once
V gene: TRBV20-1
J gene: TRBJ1-5
CDR3 DNA: TGCAGTGCTAGTTCAGATAGCAATCAGCCCCAGCATTTT
CDR3 protein: CSASSDSNQPQHF